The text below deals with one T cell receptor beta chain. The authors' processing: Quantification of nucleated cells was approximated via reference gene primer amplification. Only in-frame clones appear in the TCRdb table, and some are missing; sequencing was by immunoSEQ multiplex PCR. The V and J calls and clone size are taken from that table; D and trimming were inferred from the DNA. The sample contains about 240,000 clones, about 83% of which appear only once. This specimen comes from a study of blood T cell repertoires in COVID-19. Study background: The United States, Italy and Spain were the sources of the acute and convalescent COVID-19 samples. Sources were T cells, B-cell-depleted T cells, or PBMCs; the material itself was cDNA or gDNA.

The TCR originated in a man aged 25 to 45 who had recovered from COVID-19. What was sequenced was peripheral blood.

CDR3 DNA: TGTGCCAGCAGTTACACAACGGCGGGGGGACAAACTAACTATGGAACAGATACGCAGTATTTT. It yields the protein CASSYTTAGGQTNYGTDTQYF. The J gene is TRBJ2-3, the V gene TRBV6-2 or TRBV6-3; 8 positions match TRBD2. CDR1 and CDR2 (germline): MNHEY, SVGEGT. The CDR3 has 21 amino acids. The junction had 22 bases not matched to a gene; V was cut back by 2 bases and J by 3 bases.